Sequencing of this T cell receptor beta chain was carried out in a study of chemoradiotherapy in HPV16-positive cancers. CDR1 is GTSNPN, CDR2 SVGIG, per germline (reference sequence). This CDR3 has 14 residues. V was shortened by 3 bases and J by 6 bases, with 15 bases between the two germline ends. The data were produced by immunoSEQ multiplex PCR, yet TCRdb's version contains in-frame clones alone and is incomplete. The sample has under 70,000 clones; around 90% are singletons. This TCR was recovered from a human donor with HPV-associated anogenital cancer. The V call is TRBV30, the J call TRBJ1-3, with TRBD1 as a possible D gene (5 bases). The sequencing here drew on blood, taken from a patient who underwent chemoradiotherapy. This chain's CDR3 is CAWSGGRDENTIYF. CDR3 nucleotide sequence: TGTGCCTGGAGCGGCGGCAGGGATGAAAACACCATATATTTT. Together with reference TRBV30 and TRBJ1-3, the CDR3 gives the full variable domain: SQTIHQWPATLVQPVGSPLSLECTVEGTSNPNLYWYRQAAGRGLQLLFYSVGIGQISSEVPQNLSASRPQDRQFILSSKKLLLSDSGFYLCAWSGGRDENTIYFGEGSWLTVV.